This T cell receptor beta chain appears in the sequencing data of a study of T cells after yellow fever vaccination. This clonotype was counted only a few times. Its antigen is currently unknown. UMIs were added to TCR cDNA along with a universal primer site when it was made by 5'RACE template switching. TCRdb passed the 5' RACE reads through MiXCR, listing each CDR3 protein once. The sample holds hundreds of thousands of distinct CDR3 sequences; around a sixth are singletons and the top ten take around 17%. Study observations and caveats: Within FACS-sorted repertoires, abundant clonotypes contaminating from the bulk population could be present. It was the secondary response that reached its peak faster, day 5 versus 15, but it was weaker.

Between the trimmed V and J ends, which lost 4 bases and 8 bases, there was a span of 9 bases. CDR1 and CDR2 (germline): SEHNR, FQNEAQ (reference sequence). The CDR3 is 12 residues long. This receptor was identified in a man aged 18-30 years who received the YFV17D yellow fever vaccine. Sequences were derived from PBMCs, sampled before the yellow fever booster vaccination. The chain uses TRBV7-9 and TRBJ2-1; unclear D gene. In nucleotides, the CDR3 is TGTGCCAGCAGCTGGCGAATTGATGAGCAGTTCTTC. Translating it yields CASSWRIDEQFF.